The clone carrying this TCR beta chain came up once. What it binds is unknown. This entry comes from a study of CD8+ T cells in alopecia areata. The treatment here: oral pan-JAK inhibitor, 5-10 mg twice daily. Study-level findings and limits: Scalp and blood samples kept many expanded lesional clones throughout tofacitinib.

Once RNA had been extracted, it was reverse transcribed into cDNA to act as the sequencing template. Profiling relied on immunoSEQ multiplex PCR, and the TCRdb table lists in-frame clones only, not all of them. The table includes over 150,000 clones, around 60% detected once. The starting material was CD4+ T cells sorted from blood, obtained at week 4, from a patient treated with tofacitinib. The clonotype comes from a human donor with alopecia areata.

CDR3 sequence (DNA): TGTGCCAGCAGCTTTCCCGGTGGGGAGTACTTC. Its protein is CASSFPGGEYF. This chain joins TRBV5-4 and TRBJ2-7; D is uncertain. CDR3 length: 11 residues. V was trimmed by 2 bases and J by 11 bases, leaving 11 bases between them. The germline CDR1 and CDR2 sequences are SGHNT and YYREEE (reference sequence).